This T cell receptor (beta chain) appears in the sequencing data of a study of T cells in Graves' hyperthyroidism and ophthalmopathy. The investigators amplified TCR beta CDR3 regions from RNA transcripts. The TCR CDR3 was amplified in a first-round RT-PCR using the HTBI primer set. One entry per CDR3 protein, called by TCRdb with MiXCR from the multiplex PCR reads. The table shows roughly 570,000 distinct CDR3 sequences, with 40% to 55% occurring only once. The origin of this receptor is an adult woman with Graves' disease, either hyperthyroidism or ophthalmopathy (not recorded which). The sequencing sample was made of peripheral blood or thyroid tissue (not recorded which).

The CDR3 DNA reads TGCAGTGCTAGTTCTTCTAGCGGGAGTTTCCGAGGGAATTCACCCCTCCACTTT. Protein: CSASSSSGSFRGNSPLHF. The V gene is TRBV20-1, the J gene TRBJ1-6; D is ambiguous. Trimming stripped 3 bases from V and 7 bases from J, with 25 bases between. Germline V gives CDR1 DFQATT, CDR2 SNEGSKA (reference sequence). The CDR3 loop spans 18 amino acids.